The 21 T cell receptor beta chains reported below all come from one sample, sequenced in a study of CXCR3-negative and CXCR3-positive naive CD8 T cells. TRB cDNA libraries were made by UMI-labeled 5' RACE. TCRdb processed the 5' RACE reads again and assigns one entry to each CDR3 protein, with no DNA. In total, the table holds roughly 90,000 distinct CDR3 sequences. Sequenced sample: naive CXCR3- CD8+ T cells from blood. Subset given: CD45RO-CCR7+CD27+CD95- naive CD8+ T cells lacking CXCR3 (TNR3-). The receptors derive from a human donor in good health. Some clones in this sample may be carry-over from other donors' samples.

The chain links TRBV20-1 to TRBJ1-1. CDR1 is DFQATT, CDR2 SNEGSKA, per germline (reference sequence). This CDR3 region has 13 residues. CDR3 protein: CSARRMGLPEAFF.

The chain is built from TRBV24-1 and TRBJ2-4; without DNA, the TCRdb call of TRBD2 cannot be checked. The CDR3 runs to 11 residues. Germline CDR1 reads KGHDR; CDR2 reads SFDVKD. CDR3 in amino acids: CATEAGNIQYF.

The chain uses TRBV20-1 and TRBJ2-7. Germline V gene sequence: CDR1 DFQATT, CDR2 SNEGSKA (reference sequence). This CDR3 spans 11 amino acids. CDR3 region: CSASGFYEQYF.

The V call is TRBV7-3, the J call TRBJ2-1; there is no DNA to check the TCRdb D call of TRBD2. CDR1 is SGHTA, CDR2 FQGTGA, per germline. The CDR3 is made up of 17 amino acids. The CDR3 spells CASSLGLEKGRRNEQFF.

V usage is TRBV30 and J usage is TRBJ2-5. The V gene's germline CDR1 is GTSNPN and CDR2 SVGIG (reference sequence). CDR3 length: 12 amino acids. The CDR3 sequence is CAWSDGQETQYF.

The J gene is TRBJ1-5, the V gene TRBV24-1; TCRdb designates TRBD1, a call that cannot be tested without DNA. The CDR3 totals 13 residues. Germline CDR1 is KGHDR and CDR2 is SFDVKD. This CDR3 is CATSEGGHQPQHF.

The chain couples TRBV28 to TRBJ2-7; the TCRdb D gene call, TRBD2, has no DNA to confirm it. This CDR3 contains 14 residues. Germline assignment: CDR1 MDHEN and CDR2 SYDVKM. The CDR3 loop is CASSSQRDGIEQYF.

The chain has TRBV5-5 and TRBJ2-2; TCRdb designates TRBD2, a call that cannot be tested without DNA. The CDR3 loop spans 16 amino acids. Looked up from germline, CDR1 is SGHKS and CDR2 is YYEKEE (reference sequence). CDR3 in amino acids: CASSLFEVVNTGELFF.

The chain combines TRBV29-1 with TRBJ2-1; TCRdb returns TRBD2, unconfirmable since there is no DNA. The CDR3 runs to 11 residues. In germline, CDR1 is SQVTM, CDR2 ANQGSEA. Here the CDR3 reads CSAGGLNEQFF.

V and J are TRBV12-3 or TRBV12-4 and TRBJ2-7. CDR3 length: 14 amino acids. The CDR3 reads CASGKLGLSYEQYF.

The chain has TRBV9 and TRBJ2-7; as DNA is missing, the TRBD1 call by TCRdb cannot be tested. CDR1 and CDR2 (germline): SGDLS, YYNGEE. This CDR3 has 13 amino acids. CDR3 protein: CASNQQGGYEQYF.

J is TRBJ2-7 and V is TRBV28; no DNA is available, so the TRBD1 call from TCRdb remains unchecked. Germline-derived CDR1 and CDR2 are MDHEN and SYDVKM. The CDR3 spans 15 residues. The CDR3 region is CASSFGDRGSYEQYF.

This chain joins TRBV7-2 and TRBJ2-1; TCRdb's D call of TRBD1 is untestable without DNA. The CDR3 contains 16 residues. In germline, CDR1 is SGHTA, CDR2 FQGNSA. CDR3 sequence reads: CASSSTGSWSYNEQFF. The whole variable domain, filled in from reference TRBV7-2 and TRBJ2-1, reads GAGVSQSPSNKVTEKGKDVELRCDPISGHTALYWYRQSLGQGLEFLIYFQGNSAPDKSGLPSDRFSAERTGGSVSTLTIQRTQQEDSAVYLCASSSTGSWSYNEQFFGPGTRLTVL.

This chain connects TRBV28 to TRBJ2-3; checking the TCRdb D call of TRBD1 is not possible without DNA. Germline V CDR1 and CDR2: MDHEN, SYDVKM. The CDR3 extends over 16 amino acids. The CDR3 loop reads CASSETGAVKADTQYF.

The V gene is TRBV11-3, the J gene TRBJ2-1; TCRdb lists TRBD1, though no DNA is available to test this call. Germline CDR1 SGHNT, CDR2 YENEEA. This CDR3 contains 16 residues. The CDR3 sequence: CASSPRGGPPYNEQFF.

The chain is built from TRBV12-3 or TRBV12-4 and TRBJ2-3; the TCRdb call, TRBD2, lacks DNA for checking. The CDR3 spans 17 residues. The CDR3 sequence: CASSQTGPGGGTDTQYF.

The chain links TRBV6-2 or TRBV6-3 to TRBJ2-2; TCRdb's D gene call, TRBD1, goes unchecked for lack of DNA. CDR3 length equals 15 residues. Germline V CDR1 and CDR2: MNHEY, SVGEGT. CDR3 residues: CASRPQGAVTGELFF.

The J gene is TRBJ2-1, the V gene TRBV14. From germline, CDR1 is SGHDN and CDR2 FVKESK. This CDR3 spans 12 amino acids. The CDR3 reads CASSRHGDEQFF.

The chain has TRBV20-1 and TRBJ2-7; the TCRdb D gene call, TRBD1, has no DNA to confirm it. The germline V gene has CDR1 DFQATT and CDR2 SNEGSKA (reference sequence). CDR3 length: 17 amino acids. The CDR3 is CSASGTGEIPRTYEQYF.

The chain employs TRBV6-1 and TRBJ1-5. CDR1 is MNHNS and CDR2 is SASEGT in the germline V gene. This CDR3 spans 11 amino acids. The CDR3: CASRGTQPQHF.

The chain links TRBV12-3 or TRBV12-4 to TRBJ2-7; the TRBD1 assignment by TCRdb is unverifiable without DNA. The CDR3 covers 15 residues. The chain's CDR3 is CASSGRGGESGEQYF.